These 25 T cell receptor beta chains were sequenced from one sample in a study of blood T cell repertoires in COVID-19. Method: immunoSEQ multiplex PCR; TCRdb's copy keeps in-frame clones and lacks some. The profile shows some 250,000 clones, approximately 86% of them singletons. Sequenced input: peripheral blood. Receptors were obtained from a man aged 25 to 45 with active or convalescent COVID-19.

The J gene is TRBJ2-7, the V gene TRBV7-9; D uncertain. V shed 3 bases and J shed 2 bases, with 8 bases lying between them. The CDR3 runs to 13 residues. Germline CDR1 and CDR2: SEHNR and FQNEAQ (reference sequence). The CDR3 sequence: CASSFLRPYEQYF. Written as DNA, the CDR3 is TGTGCCAGCAGCTTTCTGCGGCCCTACGAGCAGTACTTC.

The V and J genes are TRBV6-5 and TRBJ2-7; 7 bases fit TRBD1. This CDR3 is 13 amino acids long. In germline, CDR1 is MNHEY, CDR2 SVGAGI. Losses at the gene ends were 2 bases for V and 7 bases for J; bases not matched to a gene: 5. CDR3 protein: CASSYVNRGEQYF. Written as DNA, the CDR3 is TGTGCCAGCAGTTACGTAAACAGGGGTGAGCAGTACTTC.

The V gene is TRBV5-5, the J gene TRBJ2-2; D is undetermined. Trimming took 1 base from V and 5 from J, leaving 6 bases between them. There are 13 residues in the CDR3. Germline lookup yields CDR1 SGHKS and CDR2 YYEKEE (reference sequence). CDR3 sequence: CASSLFLTGELFF. DNA of the CDR3: TGTGCCAGCAGCTTGTTCCTTACCGGGGAGCTGTTTTTT.

The genes are TRBV23-1 and TRBJ2-1, with D unclear. TRBV23-1 is designated an ORF whose function remains uncertain. The CDR3 sequence is 16 residues long. V was shortened by 0 bases and J by 8 bases, with 17 bases between the two germline ends. The CDR3 reads CASSQSLALNVYEQFF. The CDR3 nucleotides read TGCGCCAGCAGTCAATCGCTGGCCCTTAATGTCTATGAGCAGTTCTTC.

J is TRBJ2-1 and V is TRBV5-1; 11 bases fit TRBD2. The CDR3 is made up of 15 amino acids. Germline CDR1 is SGHRS and CDR2 is YFSETQ. Germline trimming cut 4 bases from V and 7 bases from J; bases unmatched to any gene: 7. CDR3 residues: CASSTLAGGKNEQFF. The DNA for the CDR3 is TGCGCCAGCAGCACCCTAGCGGGGGGTAAGAATGAGCAGTTCTTC.

V gene TRBV18 combines with J gene TRBJ2-2, with a tentative D call TRBD1 (6 bases). V lost 3 bases and J 7 bases, leaving 15 bases between the germline ends. Germline-derived CDR1 and CDR2 are KGHSH and LQKENI. The CDR3 contains 15 residues. For the CDR3, the DNA is TGTGCCAGCTCACCGTTCACAGGGATCAACGGGGAGCTGTTTTTT. Protein sequence: CASSPFTGINGELFF.

The genes are TRBV6-5 and TRBJ2-1; TRBD2 matches 8 bases. V lost 4 bases to trimming and J lost 0 bases; unmatched junction nucleotides: 2. The CDR3 spans 15 residues. Looked up from germline, CDR1 is MNHEY and CDR2 is SVGAGI. This chain's CDR3 is CASSSGTSSYNEQFF. The CDR3 nucleotides are TGTGCCAGCAGTTCCGGGACTAGCTCCTACAATGAGCAGTTCTTC.

This clone was seen a few times. The chain employs TRBV9 and TRBJ1-3, with 7 bases fitting TRBD1. CDR3 size: 16 residues. CDR1 is SGDLS, CDR2 YYNGEE, per germline. The junction had 4 bases not matched to a gene; V was cut back by 1 base and J by 0 bases. Here the CDR3 reads CASSVTPGGSGNTIYF. The CDR3 nucleotides read TGTGCCAGCAGCGTAACCCCAGGGGGCTCTGGAAACACCATATATTTT.

This chain links TRBV9 with TRBJ1-4; D is perhaps TRBD1 (6 bases). CDR3 length: 15 amino acids. V lost 3 bases to trimming and J lost 2 bases, with 11 bases between them. The V gene's germline CDR1 is SGDLS and CDR2 YYNGEE. The chain's CDR3 is CASSEGTSTNEKLFF. CDR3 coding DNA: TGTGCCAGCAGCGAGGGGACAAGCACTAATGAAAAACTGTTTTTT. The whole variable domain, remainder taken from reference TRBV9 and TRBJ1-4, is DSGVTQTPKHLITATGQRVTLRCSPRSGDLSVYWYQQSLDQGLQFLIQYYNGEERAKGNILERFSAQQFPDLHSELNLSSLELGDSALYFCASSEGTSTNEKLFFGSGTQLSVL.

The chain employs TRBV19 and TRBJ2-2; unclear D gene. In germline, CDR1 is LNHDA, CDR2 SQIVND (reference sequence). Trimming cost V 1 base and J 6 bases, with 6 bases left between them. The CDR3 sequence is 13 residues long. The CDR3 protein is CASSIGTPGELFF. In DNA form, the CDR3 reads TGTGCCAGTAGTATAGGCACACCCGGGGAGCTGTTTTTT.

This chain uses TRBV10-2 with TRBJ1-5; TRBD1 matches 12 bases. The CDR3 runs 14 residues. With 6 bases clipped from V and 6 bases from J, the junction kept 3 bases outside the gene matches. Germline V gene lookup returns CDR1 WSHSY and CDR2 SAAADI. In DNA form, the CDR3 reads TGCGCCAGCAGCGGGACAGGGGGCGGTCAGCCCCAGCATTTT. This codes for CASSGTGGGQPQHF.

The genes are TRBV7-3 and TRBJ2-5; TRBD2 might be the D (6 bases). Between the trimmed V and J ends, which lost 6 bases and 4 bases, there was a span of 15 bases. The CDR3 length is 14 residues. Germline values: CDR1 SGHTA, CDR2 FQGTGA. CDR3 coding DNA: TGTGCCAGCAGTCCTCCCGGGGGACCAGAGACCCAGTACTTC. This translates into CASSPPGGPETQYF.

The genes are TRBV5-1 and TRBJ2-1; the D gene is possibly TRBD1 (6 bases). Trimming took off 0 bases at V and 0 bases at J, with 19 bases between the two ends. The length of the CDR3 is 19 residues. The germline V gene has CDR1 SGHRS and CDR2 YFSETQ. The DNA for the CDR3 is TGCGCCAGCAGCTTGGTGCGGCAACACCTCAGGGGCTCCTACAATGAGCAGTTCTTC. It encodes CASSLVRQHLRGSYNEQFF.

The CDR3 is CASSPIPIEDTIYF. The CDR3 DNA is TGTGCCAGCAGCCCGATTCCTATCGAAGACACCATATATTTT. The V gene is TRBV6-5, the J gene TRBJ1-3, with D unclear. The CDR3 loop spans 14 amino acids. CDR1 and CDR2 from the germline V gene are MNHEY and SVGAGI. V gave up 6 bases and J gave up 8 bases, with 17 bases separating them.

The V gene is TRBV4-3, the J gene TRBJ1-1; D possibly corresponds to TRBD1 (5 bases). Trimming left V 0 bases short and J 6 bases short, with 14 bases between. The germline V gene encodes CDR1 LGHNA and CDR2 YSLEER. This CDR3 spans 15 amino acids. The CDR3 coding sequence is TGCGCCAGCAGCCAAGATCAGGGCCGAGCGTCTGAAGCTTTCTTT. As protein: CASSQDQGRASEAFF.

This chain links TRBV10-3 with TRBJ2-7, with 8 bases lining up with TRBD2. With 4 bases clipped from V and 4 bases from J, the junction kept 9 bases outside the gene matches. The CDR3 has 15 amino acids. Germline values: CDR1 ENHRY, CDR2 SYGVKD. This chain's CDR3 is CAISGGSGGMYEQYF. CDR3 nucleotide sequence: TGTGCCATCAGTGGTGGGAGCGGGGGAATGTACGAGCAGTACTTC.

The chain uses TRBV6-5 and TRBJ2-7, with 8 bases matching TRBD1. The CDR3 sequence is 15 residues long. V shed 6 bases, J shed 1 base, and the junction held 8 bases outside the gene matches. Germline V CDR1 and CDR2: MNHEY, SVGAGI. The CDR3 protein is CASSIDRGWSYEQYF. CDR3 in DNA: TGTGCCAGCAGCATTGACAGGGGTTGGTCCTACGAGCAGTACTTC.

The J gene is TRBJ1-6, the V gene TRBV2, with 11 bases matching TRBD1. Losses at the gene ends were 5 bases for V and 10 bases for J; bases not matched to a gene: 19. The CDR3 covers 19 residues. Per germline, CDR1 SNHLY and CDR2 FYNNEI. This CDR3 is CASSFTGQGVGRTSSPLHF. CDR3 coding DNA: TGTGCCAGCAGTTTTACGGGACAGGGGGTGGGCCGTACTAGCTCACCCCTCCACTTT.

In its sample, this clone was seen many times. This rearrangement joins TRBV12-3 or TRBV12-4 to TRBJ1-1, with 10 bases matching TRBD1. The CDR3 contains 13 residues. V shed 6 bases, J shed 4 bases, and the junction held 2 bases outside the gene matches. CDR3 region: CASSWTGGTEAFF. The CDR3 nucleotides are TGTGCCAGCAGCTGGACAGGGGGCACTGAAGCTTTCTTT.

This clone was counted between two and nine times. The chain employs TRBV5-1 and TRBJ2-2; maybe TRBD1 (5 bases). The CDR3 is made up of 15 amino acids. The germline V and J ends were trimmed by 4 bases and 4 bases, with 14 bases remaining between them. The germline V gene encodes CDR1 SGHRS and CDR2 YFSETQ. CDR3 nucleotide sequence: TGCGCCAGCAGCCGCGACTGGGGCGGCACCGGGGAGCTGTTTTTT. This encodes CASSRDWGGTGELFF.

This clone was recorded a few times. The rearrangement joins TRBV6-5 to TRBJ1-1; weak D call: TRBD1 (5 bases). The V gene lost 7 bases and the J gene lost 1 base, with 10 bases spanning the gap. Germline values: CDR1 MNHEY, CDR2 SVGAGI. This CDR3 is built from 13 residues. CDR3 nucleotide sequence: TGTGCCAGCAAAAGGGGCGGGAACACTGAAGCTTTCTTT. Amino acid sequence: CASKRGGNTEAFF.

The V call is TRBV6-5, the J call TRBJ1-2, with D unclear. Germline lookup yields CDR1 MNHEY and CDR2 SVGAGI. The CDR3 is 13 amino acids. V lost 6 bases, J lost 3 bases, and 11 bases lay in between. CDR3 DNA: TGTGCCAGCAGCCGACTCTTACACTATGGCTACACCTTC. Protein sequence: CASSRLLHYGYTF.

This sequence joins TRBV5-5 and TRBJ2-3; 11 nucleotides match TRBD2. The trim removed 1 base at V and 1 base at J, leaving 2 bases unmatched. The CDR3 has 16 residues. Germline-derived CDR1 and CDR2 are SGHKS and YYEKEE (reference sequence). CDR3 bases: TGTGCCAGCAGCTTGCTAGCGGGGGGACGCACAGATACGCAGTATTTT. Its translation: CASSLLAGGRTDTQYF.

V and J are TRBV4-2 and TRBJ2-7, with TRBD2 matching over 10 bases. There are 14 residues in the CDR3. Trimming removed 5 bases from V and 6 bases from J; junction bases left unmatched: 7. Germline lookup yields CDR1 LGHNA and CDR2 YNFKEQ. In DNA, the CDR3 is TGTGCCAGCAGCGCCTTAGCGGGGGGTTCCGAGCAGTACTTC. Its protein product is CASSALAGGSEQYF.

V usage is TRBV5-4 and J usage is TRBJ2-7, with TRBD1 matching over 8 bases. The CDR3 is 14 residues long. Germline CDR1 and CDR2: SGHNT and YYREEE (reference sequence). V was clipped by 4 bases and J by 5 bases; unmatched bases: 8. The CDR3, as DNA: TGTGCCAGCAGCCGCGGGGCAGGGGGCAACGAGCAGTACTTC. This sequence encodes CASSRGAGGNEQYF.